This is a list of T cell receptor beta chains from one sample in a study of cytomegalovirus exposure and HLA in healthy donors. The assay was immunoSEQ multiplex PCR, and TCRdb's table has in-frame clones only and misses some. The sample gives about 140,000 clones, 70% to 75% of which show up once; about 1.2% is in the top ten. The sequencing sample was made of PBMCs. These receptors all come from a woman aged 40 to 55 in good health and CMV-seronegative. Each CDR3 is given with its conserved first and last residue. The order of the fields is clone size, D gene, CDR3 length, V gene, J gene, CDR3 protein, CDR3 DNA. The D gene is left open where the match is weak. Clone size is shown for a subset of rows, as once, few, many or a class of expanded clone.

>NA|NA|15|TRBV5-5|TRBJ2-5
CASSLLPPVQETQYF
TGTGCCAGCAGCTTGCTACCCCCTGTCCAAGAGACCCAGTACTTC
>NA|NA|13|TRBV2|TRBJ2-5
CASRRQATETQYF
TGTGCCAGCAGGAGACAGGCTACAGAGACCCAGTACTTC
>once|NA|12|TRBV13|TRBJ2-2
CASNGNTGELFF
TGTGCCAGCAACGGGAACACCGGGGAGCTGTTTTTT
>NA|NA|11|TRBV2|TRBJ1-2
CASSENYGYTF
TGTGCCAGCAGCGAGAACTATGGCTACACCTTC
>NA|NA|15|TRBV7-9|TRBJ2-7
CASSLALGEVYEQYF
TGTGCCAGCAGCTTAGCGCTAGGGGAAGTCTACGAGCAGTACTTC
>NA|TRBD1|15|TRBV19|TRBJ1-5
CASGTGHVSNQPQHF
TGTGCCAGCGGGACAGGACACGTTAGCAATCAGCCCCAGCATTTT
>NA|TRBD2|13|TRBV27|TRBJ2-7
CATVGATGGKQYF
TGTGCCACCGTCGGTGCTACGGGGGGAAAGCAGTACTTC
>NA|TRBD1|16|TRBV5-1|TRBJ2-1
CASSPSPQGAYNEQFF
TGCGCCAGCAGCCCATCACCGCAGGGGGCCTACAATGAGCAGTTCTTC
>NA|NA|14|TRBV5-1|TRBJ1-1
CASSLDRAITEAFF
TGCGCCAGCAGCTTGGACAGGGCGATCACTGAAGCTTTCTTT
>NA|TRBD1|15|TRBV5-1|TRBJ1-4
CASSPQGATNEKLFF
TGCGCCAGCAGCCCACAGGGGGCAACTAATGAAAAACTGTTTTTT
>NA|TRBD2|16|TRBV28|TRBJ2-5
CASSPQRGGSQETQYF
TGTGCCAGCAGTCCCCAGCGGGGGGGCTCCCAAGAGACCCAGTACTTC
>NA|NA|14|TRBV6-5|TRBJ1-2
CASLGTRGLYGYTF
TGTGCCAGCTTGGGGACCAGGGGTTTGTATGGCTACACCTTC
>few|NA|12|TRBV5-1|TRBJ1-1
CASSLAQGEAFF
TGCGCCAGCAGCTTGGCACAGGGTGAAGCTTTCTTT
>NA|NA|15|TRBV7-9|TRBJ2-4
CASSLGGLAKNIQYF
TGTGCCAGCAGCTTAGGCGGTTTAGCCAAAAACATTCAGTACTTC
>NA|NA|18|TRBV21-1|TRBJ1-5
CASAAKVRAEVSNQPQHF
TGTGCCTCAGCAGCAAAGGTGCGGGCAGAAGTTAGCAATCAGCCCCAGCATTTT
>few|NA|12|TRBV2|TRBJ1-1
CATHGQNPEAFF
TGTGCCACCCACGGACAGAACCCTGAAGCTTTCTTT
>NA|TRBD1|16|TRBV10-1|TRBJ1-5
CASSEIGTGGNQPQHF
TGCGCCAGCAGTGAAATTGGGACAGGGGGAAATCAGCCCCAGCATTTT
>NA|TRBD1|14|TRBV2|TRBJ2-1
CAGGRDRGYNEQFF
TGTGCCGGAGGTCGGGACAGGGGATACAATGAGCAGTTCTTC
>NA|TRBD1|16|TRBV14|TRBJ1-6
CASSEKYGTANSPLHF
TGTGCCAGCAGCGAAAAATACGGGACAGCCAATTCACCCCTCCACTTT
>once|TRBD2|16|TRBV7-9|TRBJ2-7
CSSSSTLAGDAYEQYF
TGTTCCAGCAGCTCGACCCTAGCGGGGGACGCCTACGAGCAGTACTTC
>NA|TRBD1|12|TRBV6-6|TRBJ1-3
CAGQGSGNTIYF
TGTGCCGGACAGGGGTCTGGAAACACCATATATTTT
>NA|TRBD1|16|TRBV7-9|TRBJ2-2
CASLKRTGLHGGELFF
TGTGCCAGTCTAAAAAGGACAGGGCTTCACGGCGGGGAGCTGTTTTTT
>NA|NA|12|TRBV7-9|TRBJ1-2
CASRGRNYGYTF
TGTGCCAGCAGAGGCAGGAACTATGGCTACACCTTC
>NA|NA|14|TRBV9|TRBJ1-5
CASSNRQVGGPQHF
TGTGCCAGCAGCAACCGACAGGTCGGCGGGCCCCAGCATTTT
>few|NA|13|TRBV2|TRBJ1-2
CASSYTVPGGYTF
TGTGCCAGCAGTTACACCGTGCCGGGTGGCTACACCTTC
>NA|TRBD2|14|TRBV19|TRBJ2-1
CASTGLAGGHEQFF
TGTGCCAGTACGGGACTAGCGGGGGGGCATGAGCAGTTCTTC
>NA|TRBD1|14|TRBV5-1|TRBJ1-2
CASSPGPDRNGYTF
TGCGCCAGCAGCCCGGGCCCGGACAGGAACGGCTACACCTTC
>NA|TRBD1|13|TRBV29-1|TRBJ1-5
CSAGQGFNQPQHF
TGCAGCGCCGGACAGGGGTTCAATCAGCCCCAGCATTTT
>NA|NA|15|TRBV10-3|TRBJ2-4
CAIAPAGTSGGIQYF
TGTGCCATCGCACCAGCCGGGACATCGGGCGGGATTCAGTACTTC
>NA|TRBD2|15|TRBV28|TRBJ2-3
CASSSQRGDTDTQYF
TGTGCCAGCAGTTCACAGCGGGGGGACACAGATACGCAGTATTTT
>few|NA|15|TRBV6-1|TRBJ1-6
CASSVGGRAHSPLHF
TGTGCCAGCAGTGTTGGAGGAAGGGCCCATTCACCCCTCCACTTT
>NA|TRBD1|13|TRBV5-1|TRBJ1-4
CASATGSLEKLFF
TGCGCCAGCGCGACAGGGTCGCTCGAAAAACTGTTTTTT
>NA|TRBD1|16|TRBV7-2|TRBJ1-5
CASSLTGQGSGEPQHF
TGTGCCAGCAGCTTAACTGGACAGGGGTCTGGAGAGCCCCAGCATTTT
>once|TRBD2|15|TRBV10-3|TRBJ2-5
CAISQTSGGAETQYF
TGTGCCATCAGCCAGACTAGCGGGGGGGCAGAGACCCAGTACTTC
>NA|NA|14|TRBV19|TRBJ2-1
CASSIAGGGGEQFF
TGTGCCAGTAGTATAGCCGGGGGAGGTGGTGAGCAGTTCTTC
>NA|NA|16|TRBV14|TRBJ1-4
CASSQVSGPGFEKLFF
TGTGCCAGCAGCCAAGTATCCGGGCCAGGGTTTGAAAAACTGTTTTTT
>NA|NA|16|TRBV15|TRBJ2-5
CATSRNLDSSQETQYF
TGTGCCACCAGCAGAAATCTAGACTCCTCCCAAGAGACCCAGTACTTC
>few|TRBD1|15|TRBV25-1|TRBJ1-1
CASSDDRGRNTEAFF
TGTGCCAGCAGTGATGACAGGGGGAGGAACACTGAAGCTTTCTTT
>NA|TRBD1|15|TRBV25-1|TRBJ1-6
CASSEVGQGNSPLHF
TGTGCCAGCAGTGAAGTTGGACAGGGAAACTCACCCCTCCACTTT
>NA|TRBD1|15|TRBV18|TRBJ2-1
CASSPSGTGLDEQFF
TGTGCCAGCTCACCAAGCGGGACAGGGCTCGATGAGCAGTTCTTC
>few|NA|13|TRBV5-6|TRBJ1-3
CASSFAPGNTIYF
TGTGCCAGCAGCTTCGCGCCTGGAAACACCATATATTTT
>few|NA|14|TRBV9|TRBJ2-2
CASSGGQNTGELFF
TGTGCCAGCAGCGGGGGACAGAACACCGGGGAGCTGTTTTTT
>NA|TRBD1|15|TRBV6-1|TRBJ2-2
CASSGTDRAGGELFF
TGTGCCAGCAGTGGAACTGACAGGGCGGGCGGGGAGCTGTTTTTT
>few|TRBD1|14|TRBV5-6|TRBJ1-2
CASSSGQGGYGYTF
TGTGCCAGCAGCTCGGGACAGGGAGGCTATGGCTACACCTTC
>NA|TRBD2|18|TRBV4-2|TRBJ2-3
CASSQEATSGGATDTQYF
TGTGCCAGCAGCCAAGAGGCGACTAGCGGGGGGGCCACAGATACGCAGTATTTT
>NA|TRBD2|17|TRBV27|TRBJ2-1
CASSLGSGGGSYNEQFF
TGTGCCAGCAGCCTCGGTTCGGGAGGGGGCTCCTACAATGAGCAGTTCTTC
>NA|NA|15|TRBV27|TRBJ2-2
CASSHSAPATGELFF
TGTGCCAGCAGCCACAGTGCGCCGGCCACCGGGGAGCTGTTTTTT
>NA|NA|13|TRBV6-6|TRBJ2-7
CASSMDGTYEQYF
TGTGCCAGCAGCATGGACGGGACCTACGAGCAGTACTTC
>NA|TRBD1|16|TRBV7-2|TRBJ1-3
CASSLEGARSGNTIYF
TGTGCCAGCAGCTTAGAGGGGGCCCGCTCTGGAAACACCATATATTTT
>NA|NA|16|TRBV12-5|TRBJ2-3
CASGLVLGDLADTQYF
TGTGCTAGTGGTTTGGTACTCGGGGATCTTGCAGATACGCAGTATTTT